This T cell receptor beta chain was identified in a study of blood T cell repertoires in COVID-19. Before being deemed recovered, Cohort 3 donors had two negative PCRs, clearance, or symptom resolution. The V end lost 4 bases, the J end lost 4 bases, and 20 bases lay between the germline ends. CDR1 and CDR2 from the germline V gene are SGHRS and YFSETQ. There are 16 residues in the CDR3. This table comes from immunoSEQ multiplex PCR, and its TCRdb copy is limited to in-frame clones, with some not included. Of about 160,000 clones listed, 70% to 90% were seen once; the top ten hold 6.5% to 8%. The gene calls are TRBV5-1 and TRBJ1-2; D possibly corresponds to TRBD1 (6 bases). Specimen: PBMCs or T cells enriched from blood (not recorded which). This receptor was identified in a woman aged 50 to 60 who had recovered from COVID-19. CDR3 sequence reads: CASSLGQLSLLYGYTF. The CDR3 DNA is TGCGCCAGCAGCCTGGGACAACTGAGCCTTCTCTATGGCTACACCTTC.